These 15 T cell receptor beta chains came from one sample sequenced in a study of blood T cell dynamics during melanoma immunotherapy. The method was immunoSEQ multiplex PCR; TCRdb's version includes in-frame clones alone and lacks a portion of them. The table records 10,000 to 15,000 clones, about 81% of them present only once. Time point reported: pre-treatment baseline. The input for sequencing was blood, taken from a patient treated with checkpoint blockade. The receptors stem from a human donor with melanoma.

This clone came up once. V and J are TRBV5-8 and TRBJ1-5, with a possible D match to TRBD1 (6 bases). The CDR3 is 15 residues long. Trimming cost V 0 bases and J 7 bases, with 14 bases left between them. CDR1 is SGHTS and CDR2 is YDEGEE in the germline V gene. Here the CDR3 reads CASSLGQGMVQPQHF. CDR3 bases: TGTGCCAGCAGCTTGGGGCAGGGGATGGTACAGCCCCAGCATTTT.

The chain couples TRBV6-1 to TRBJ2-1; 8 bases map to TRBD2. Germline loops: CDR1 MNHNS, CDR2 SASEGT. The CDR3 consists of 15 residues. The V gene end was trimmed by 2 bases and the J gene end by 0 bases; junction bases not matched to a gene: 0. The CDR3 sequence: CASSELAGSYNEQFF. The CDR3 nucleotides are TGTGCCAGCAGTGAACTAGCGGGCTCCTACAATGAGCAGTTCTTC.

Only one count was recorded for this clone. The chain has TRBV7-2 and TRBJ1-2, with a weak D call TRBD1 (6 bases). The V and J ends lost 4 bases and 6 bases respectively, with 21 bases between them. Looked up from germline, CDR1 is SGHTA and CDR2 is FQGNSA. CDR3 length: 16 residues. The CDR3 reads CASSSSRQGFRDGYTF. CDR3 bases: TGTGCCAGCAGCTCTTCACGTCAGGGGTTTAGGGATGGCTACACCTTC.

This clone has only one observation. The CDR3 sequence is CASSESGRARGNTIYF. DNA of the CDR3: TGCGCCAGCAGTGAGTCGGGTAGGGCGAGGGGAAACACCATATATTTT. This chain uses TRBV10-2 with TRBJ1-3, with no clear D. Trimming cost V 0 bases and J 4 bases, with 13 bases left between them. Germline CDR1 reads WSHSY; CDR2 reads SAAADI. CDR3 length equals 16 residues.

This clone was recorded only once. The chain recombines TRBV7-9 with TRBJ2-2; TRBD2 matches at 8 bases. Trimming removed 5 bases from V and 5 bases from J; junction bases left unmatched: 7. The CDR3 consists of 15 residues. Germline values: CDR1 SEHNR, CDR2 FQNEAQ (reference sequence). The CDR3 nucleotides are TGTGCCAGCAGCCAACATCGCGGGGGGACCGGGGAGCTGTTTTTT. This encodes CASSQHRGGTGELFF.

The V gene is TRBV6-5, the J gene TRBJ2-7, with a weak D call TRBD1 (6 bases). Trimming cost V 5 bases and J 3 bases, with 14 bases left between them. The germline V gene has CDR1 MNHEY and CDR2 SVGAGI. The CDR3 is made up of 14 amino acids. The CDR3 DNA reads as TGTGCCAGCAGTCCCCAGGACAGCGGCTACGAGCAGTACTTC. It encodes CASSPQDSGYEQYF.

The chain carries TRBV6-5 and TRBJ2-7; D might be TRBD1 or TRBD2, each matching 5 bases. Per germline, CDR1 MNHEY and CDR2 SVGAGI. This CDR3 has 15 amino acids. V dropped 5 bases and J dropped 2 bases, with 16 bases sitting between them. The CDR3, as DNA: TGTGCCAGCAGTAAAGTCCGCCCGGGGCCCTACGAGCAGTACTTC. This encodes CASSKVRPGPYEQYF.

This clone is a singleton in its sample. The chain couples TRBV5-1 to TRBJ1-6, with no clear D. The V and J ends lost 1 base and 7 bases respectively, with 9 bases between them. Germline CDR1 SGHRS, CDR2 YFSETQ. This CDR3 spans 14 amino acids. In DNA form, the CDR3 reads TGCGCCAGCAGCTTGTGGCAGACAAATTCACCCCTCCACTTT. This sequence encodes CASSLWQTNSPLHF. The whole variable domain, filled in from reference TRBV5-1 and TRBJ1-6, reads KAGVTQTPRYLIKTRGQQVTLSCSPISGHRSVSWYQQTPGQGLQFLFEYFSETQRNKGNFPGRFSGRQFSNSRSEMNVSTLELGDSALYLCASSLWQTNSPLHFGNGTRLTVT.

CDR3 nucleotides: TGTGCCAGCAGCAACTCCAGGGGACATTCACCCCTCCACTTT. It encodes CASSNSRGHSPLHF. The chain uses TRBV21-1 and TRBJ1-6; the D call TRBD1 from the table was never checked on the DNA. TRBV21-1 is shown as a pseudogene. The CDR3 runs 14 residues.

J is TRBJ2-5 and V is TRBV19; the D is unclear. V was clipped by 3 bases and J by 3 bases, with 2 bases between them. This CDR3 comprises 11 residues. Germline CDR1 is LNHDA and CDR2 is SQIVND (reference sequence). The CDR3 DNA reads as TGTGCCAGTAGTATTGAAGAGACCCAGTACTTC. Translated: CASSIEETQYF.

The rearrangement uses TRBV5-1 and TRBJ2-3, with D perhaps TRBD1 (6 bases). V was shortened by 2 bases and J by 0 bases, with 10 bases between the two germline ends. This CDR3 region has 15 residues. CDR1 is SGHRS and CDR2 is YFSETQ in the germline V gene. The CDR3 bases are TGCGCCAGCAGCTTAGGGGGTCCTAGCACAGATACGCAGTATTTT. Translation gives CASSLGGPSTDTQYF.

The chain employs TRBV9 and TRBJ2-2; 8 bases agree with TRBD1. V shed 0 bases and J 4 bases; nucleotides not matched to a gene: 5. The CDR3 is 16 amino acids. Germline V gives CDR1 SGDLS, CDR2 YYNGEE. The CDR3 DNA reads TGTGCCAGCAGCGTAGCCCAGGGGGCCGGCACCGGGGAGCTGTTTTTT. It codes for CASSVAQGAGTGELFF.

Only one count was recorded for this clone. The gene calls are TRBV21-1 and TRBJ2-5; TRBD2 is the table's D call and was not checked against the DNA. TRBV21-1 is noted as a pseudogene. This CDR3 comprises 13 residues. CDR3 amino acids: CASSPRLQETQYF. DNA for the CDR3: TGTGCCAGCAGCCCCCGGTTGCAAGAGACCCAGTACTTC.

The chain recombines TRBV11-3 with TRBJ2-1; 15 nucleotides agree with TRBD2. The CDR3 sequence is 19 residues long. Germline V gene lookup returns CDR1 SGHNT and CDR2 YENEEA. V gave up 0 bases and J gave up 0 bases; unmatched junction bases: 3. The CDR3 DNA reads TGTGCCAGCAGCTTAGATGGACTAGCGGGGGGGAGCTCCTACAATGAGCAGTTCTTC. Translating it yields CASSLDGLAGGSSYNEQFF.

The CDR3 bases are TGTGCCAGTAGTATAGGAAGACTAGCGGTTAACACCGGGGAGCTGTTTTTT. Its protein is CASSIGRLAVNTGELFF. The chain has TRBV19 and TRBJ2-2; 9 bases align to TRBD2. The V gene's germline CDR1 is LNHDA and CDR2 SQIVND (reference sequence). The CDR3 length is 17 residues. V lost 1 base and J lost 2; bases outside the gene matches: 5.